The present T cell receptor beta chain was sequenced within a study of cytotoxic CD8 clonotypes in ibrutinib-treated CLL. Study information: Complete response was seen in 2 patients and partial in approximately 25; about twelve progressed and roughly 14 stayed remitted after a median about 68 months.

On this clone: Its matching antigen is unknown.

Genomic DNA in an amount of approximately 2 micrograms was extracted from cryopreserved PBMCs and used for the preparation of TCR beta libraries. Here immunoSEQ multiplex PCR was the method, and the copy in TCRdb shows in-frame clones only, minus some. This table holds some 200,000 clones, 55% to 85% found once. Study-wide points: Under treatment, the uncommon public clonotypes either contracted or remained stable.

V was shortened by 7 bases and J by 2 bases, with 11 bases between the two germline ends. Germline V gene sequence: CDR1 SGHRS, CDR2 YFSETQ. CDR3 length: 13 residues. The V and J genes are TRBV5-1 and TRBJ2-3; D unresolved. The sample here was PBMCs, taken after 24 months of ibrutinib treatment. The sequence came from a human donor with chronic lymphocytic leukemia. The CDR3 here is CASASWYTDTQYF. CDR3 DNA: TGCGCCAGCGCCAGCTGGTACACAGATACGCAGTATTTT. Full variable domain (outside the CDR3, taken from reference TRBV5-1 and TRBJ2-3): KAGVTQTPRYLIKTRGQQVTLSCSPISGHRSVSWYQQTPGQGLQFLFEYFSETQRNKGNFPGRFSGRQFSNSRSEMNVSTLELGDSALYLCASASWYTDTQYFGPGTRLTVL.